This T cell receptor (beta chain) was obtained from a study of cytomegalovirus exposure and HLA in healthy donors. Study-level results: Of the V segments, some could not be distinguished, including TRBV6-2 and TRBV6-3, and were excluded. V- and J-gene trimming in TCR beta was tied to a missense DCLRE1C variant by an analysis performed later. CMV serostatus alone was available as immune exposure information. A later analysis by the authors found several of the most significant clusters apparently linked to common viral pathogens.

The PCR ran on 60 Vbeta and 13 Jbeta primers. Using immunoSEQ multiplex PCR, the repertoire was profiled, and TCRdb retains in-frame clones only, with some absent. Of fewer than 200,000 clones in the sample, around 85% are singletons; the top ten hold under 3%. In its sample, this clone was seen a few times. Its antigen is unidentified. CDR1 and CDR2 from the germline V gene are SGHNT and YYREEE (reference sequence). V was clipped by 4 bases and J by 6 bases; unmatched bases: 2. The CDR3 is 13 residues long. V and J are TRBV5-4 and TRBJ2-2, with 8 bases identical to TRBD2. This clonotype originated in a male donor in good health and CMV-seronegative. Sample: PBMCs. DNA of the CDR3: TGTGCCAGCAGCGGGACTAGTTCCGGGGAGCTGTTTTTT. This sequence encodes CASSGTSSGELFF.